The clone carrying this TCR beta chain was found once. The data stem from a study of blood T cell repertoires in COVID-19. About the research overall: PBMCs, B-cell-depleted T cells, or T cells were the source of the cDNA or gDNA that made up the material.

In the study's own analysis: Amplifying reference gene primers gave estimates of nucleated cell counts. The data were produced by immunoSEQ multiplex PCR, yet TCRdb's version contains in-frame clones alone and is incomplete. V and J calls and clone size follow that table, whereas D and trimming were derived from the DNA. Here the sample spans approximately 53,000 clones, 90% being singletons. The V end was cut by 2 bases, the J end by 6 bases, with 14 bases between. Germline-derived CDR1 and CDR2 are SGHTA and FQGNSA. The CDR3 extends over 14 amino acids. The TCR was taken from a woman aged 80 or over with acute or convalescent COVID-19. Sequencing was carried out using peripheral blood. The V and J genes are TRBV7-2 and TRBJ2-7; D is perhaps TRBD1 (5 bases). CDR3 nucleotide sequence: TGTGCCAGCAGCTTATGGCAAGGGGCCGGCGAGCAGTACTTC. Its translation: CASSLWQGAGEQYF.